This T cell receptor (beta chain) was observed in a study of blood T cell repertoires in COVID-19. Study details: The United States, Italy and Spain were the sources of the acute and convalescent COVID-19 samples.

The authors' processing: Scientists estimated how many nucleated cells there were by amplifying reference gene primers. Assay: immunoSEQ multiplex PCR; the TCRdb copy retains only in-frame clones and omits some. Clone size and the V and J calls come from that table; the DNA yielded D and trimming. The table shows 250,000 to 350,000 clones, with 80% to 90% occurring only once. The CDR3 is made up of 14 amino acids. The V segment lost 6 bases and the J segment 5 bases; nucleotides outside the gene matches: 5. Germline CDR1 reads MDHEN; CDR2 reads SYDVKM. This chain connects TRBV28 to TRBJ1-5; the match to TRBD1 covers 9 bases. The sequenced sample consisted of peripheral blood. The sequence came from a woman aged 45-60 years who had recovered from COVID-19. The CDR3 here is CASSSGTGHQPQHF. CDR3 nucleotide sequence: TGTGCCAGCAGCTCCGGGACAGGGCATCAGCCCCAGCATTTT.